Shown below are 8 T cell receptor beta chains from a single sample sequenced in a study of shared T cell receptors in the human thymus. TCRdb keeps only in-frame clones here, not all; method: immunoSEQ multiplex PCR. The sample shows roughly 660,000 clones, approximately 87% of them seen only once. A further study also used this sample, focusing on human thymus T cells.

Sequencing input: thymocytes. These receptors all stem from a boy under two years old with a congenital heart defect.

The CDR3, as DNA: TGTGCCAGCAGCCGTGGGAGAACAGATACGCAGTATTTT. Translation: CASSRGRTDTQYF. The chain joins TRBV5-6 to TRBJ2-3, with a weak D call TRBD2 (5 bases). Trimming removed 4 bases at V and 3 bases at J, with 9 bases between. The CDR3 has 13 amino acids. Germline V gives CDR1 SGHDT, CDR2 YYEEEE.

This clone occurred once. The chain has TRBV7-9 and TRBJ2-2; 7 nucleotides line up with TRBD1. Germline CDR1 and CDR2: SEHNR and FQNEAQ (reference sequence). The CDR3 loop spans 19 amino acids. V gave up 1 base and J gave up 2 bases; unmatched junction bases: 13. The CDR3 loop reads CASSLELYDREPNTGELFF. The CDR3 bases are TGTGCCAGCAGCTTAGAACTCTACGACAGGGAACCTAACACCGGGGAGCTGTTTTTT.

V is TRBV5-1 and J is TRBJ1-2, with 12 bases fitting TRBD1. The germline gives CDR1 SGHRS, CDR2 YFSETQ. This CDR3 is 15 amino acids long. Losses at the gene ends were 2 bases for V and 8 bases for J; bases not matched to a gene: 7. CDR3 amino acids: CASSFPGQGARGYTF. The CDR3 nucleotides read TGCGCCAGCAGCTTCCCGGGACAGGGGGCGAGGGGCTACACCTTC.

The chain joins TRBV5-6 to TRBJ1-1; 8 nucleotides align to TRBD1. With 2 bases clipped from V and 0 bases from J, the junction kept 3 bases outside the gene matches. This CDR3 is built from 15 residues. The V gene's germline CDR1 is SGHDT and CDR2 YYEEEE. The CDR3 spells CASSFQGAMNTEAFF. The CDR3 bases are TGTGCCAGCAGCTTTCAGGGGGCGATGAACACTGAAGCTTTCTTT.

This clone was detected only once. The CDR3 coding sequence is TGTGCCACCAGCCAAGCCAAAAACATTCAGTACTTC. Protein sequence: CATSQAKNIQYF. This chain links TRBV15 with TRBJ2-4, with D unclear. Germline CDR1 and CDR2: LNHNV and YYDKDF (reference sequence). Trimming removed 5 bases at V and 0 bases at J, with 2 bases between. The CDR3 has 12 residues.

V usage is TRBV5-1 and J usage is TRBJ2-3; TRBD2 matches at 8 bases. The CDR3 covers 15 residues. Germline V lookup: CDR1 SGHRS, CDR2 YFSETQ. Germline trimming cut 3 bases from V and 2 bases from J; bases unmatched to any gene: 5. In DNA form, the CDR3 reads TGCGCCAGCAGCTGGTCGGGACTAGTCACAGATACGCAGTATTTT. Translated: CASSWSGLVTDTQYF.

The J gene is TRBJ2-3, the V gene TRBV27, with TRBD1 matching 11 bases. Trimming at V came to 9 bases and at J to 3 bases, leaving 11 bases not matched to a gene. The CDR3 length is 16 residues. Germline V gene data show CDR1 as MNHEY and CDR2 as SMNVEV (reference sequence). The CDR3 DNA follows: TGTGCCAGGGAGCGTATGGGGACAGGGGGAACAGATACGCAGTATTTT. This gives the protein CARERMGTGGTDTQYF.

J is TRBJ2-7 and V is TRBV6-5, with a weak D call TRBD1 (5 bases). Germline V gives CDR1 MNHEY, CDR2 SVGAGI. This CDR3 has 15 residues. Trimming shortened V by 5 bases and J by 5 bases, and 19 bases separated the two germline ends. The CDR3 coding sequence is TGTGCCAGCAGTCCGATCCAGCGACAGACAAACGAGCAGTACTTC. Translation gives CASSPIQRQTNEQYF.